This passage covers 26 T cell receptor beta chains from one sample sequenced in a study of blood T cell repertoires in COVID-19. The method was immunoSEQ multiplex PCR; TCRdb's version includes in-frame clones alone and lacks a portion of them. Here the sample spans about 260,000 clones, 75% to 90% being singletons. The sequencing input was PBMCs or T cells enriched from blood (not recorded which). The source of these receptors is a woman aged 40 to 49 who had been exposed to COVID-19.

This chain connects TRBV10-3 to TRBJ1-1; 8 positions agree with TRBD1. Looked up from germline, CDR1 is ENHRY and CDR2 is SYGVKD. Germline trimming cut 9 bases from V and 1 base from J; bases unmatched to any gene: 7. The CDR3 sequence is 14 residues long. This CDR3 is CAILSGTGNTEAFF. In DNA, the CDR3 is TGTGCCATACTATCCGGGACAGGGAACACTGAAGCTTTCTTT.

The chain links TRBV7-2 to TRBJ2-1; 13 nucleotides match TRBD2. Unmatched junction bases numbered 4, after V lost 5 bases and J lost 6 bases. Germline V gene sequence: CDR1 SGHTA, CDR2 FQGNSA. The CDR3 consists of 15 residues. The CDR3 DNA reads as TGTGCCAGCAGCCCCCGGACTAGCGGGAGCAATGAGCAGTTCTTC. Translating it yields CASSPRTSGSNEQFF.

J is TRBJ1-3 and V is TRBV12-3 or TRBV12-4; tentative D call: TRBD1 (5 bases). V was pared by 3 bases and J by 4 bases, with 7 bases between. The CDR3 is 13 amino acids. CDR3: CASSFRQGNTIYF. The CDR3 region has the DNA TGTGCCAGCAGTTTCCGACAGGGAAACACCATATATTTT.

The CDR3 DNA reads as TGTGCCAGCAGTGAGTCGGGCAGGGGCATCTATAATTCACCCCTCCACTTT. Translated, it gives CASSESGRGIYNSPLHF. The chain links TRBV25-1 to TRBJ1-6, with D perhaps TRBD1 (6 bases). The CDR3 is 17 amino acids. V lost 3 bases, J lost 3 bases, and 15 bases lay in between. Germline values: CDR1 MGHDK, CDR2 SYGVNS. Complete variable domain (other parts from reference TRBV25-1 and TRBJ1-6): EADIYQTPRYLVIGTGKKITLECSQTMGHDKMYWYQQDPGMELHLIHYSYGVNSTEKGDLSSESTVSRIRTEHFPLTLESARPSHTSQYLCASSESGRGIYNSPLHFGNGTRLTVT.

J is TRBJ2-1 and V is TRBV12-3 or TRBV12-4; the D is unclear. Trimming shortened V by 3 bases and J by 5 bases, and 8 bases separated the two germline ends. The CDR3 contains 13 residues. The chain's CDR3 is CASSFPTDNEQFF. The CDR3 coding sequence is TGTGCCAGCAGTTTTCCCACGGACAATGAGCAGTTCTTC.

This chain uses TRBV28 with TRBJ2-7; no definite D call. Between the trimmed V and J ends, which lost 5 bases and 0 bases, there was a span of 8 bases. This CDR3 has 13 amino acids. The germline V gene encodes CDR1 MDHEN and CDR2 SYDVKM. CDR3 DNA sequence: TGTGCCAGCAGTCCGACAAGCTCCTACGAGCAGTACGTC. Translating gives CASSPTSSYEQYV.

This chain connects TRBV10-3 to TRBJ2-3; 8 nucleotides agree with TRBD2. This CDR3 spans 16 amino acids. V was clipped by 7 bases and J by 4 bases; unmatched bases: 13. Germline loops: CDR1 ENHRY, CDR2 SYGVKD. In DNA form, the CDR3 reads TGTGCCATCACTTCTACTCTCGCGGGAGGCCCAGATACGCAGTATTTT. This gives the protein CAITSTLAGGPDTQYF.

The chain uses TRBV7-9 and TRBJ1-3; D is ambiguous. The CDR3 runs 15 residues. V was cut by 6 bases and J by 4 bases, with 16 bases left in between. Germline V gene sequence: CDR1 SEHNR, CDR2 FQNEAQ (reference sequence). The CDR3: CASRTGIEAGNTIYF. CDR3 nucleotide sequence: TGTGCCAGCAGGACCGGGATCGAGGCGGGAAACACCATATATTTT.

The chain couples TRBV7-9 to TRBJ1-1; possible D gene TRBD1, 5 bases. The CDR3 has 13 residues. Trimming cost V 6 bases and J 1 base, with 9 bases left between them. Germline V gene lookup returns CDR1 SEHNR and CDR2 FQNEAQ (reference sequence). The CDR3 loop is CASRPTGNTEAFF. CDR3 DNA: TGTGCCAGCAGACCTACAGGGAACACTGAAGCTTTCTTT.

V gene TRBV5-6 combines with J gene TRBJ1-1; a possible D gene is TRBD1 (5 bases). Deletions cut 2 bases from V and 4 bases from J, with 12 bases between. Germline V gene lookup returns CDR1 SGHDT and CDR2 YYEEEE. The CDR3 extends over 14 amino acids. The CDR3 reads CASSFQGMATEAFF. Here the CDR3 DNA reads TGTGCCAGCAGCTTTCAGGGTATGGCCACTGAAGCTTTCTTT.

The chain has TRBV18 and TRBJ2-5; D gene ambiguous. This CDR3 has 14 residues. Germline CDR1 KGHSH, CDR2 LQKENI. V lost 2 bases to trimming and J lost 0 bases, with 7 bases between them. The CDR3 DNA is TGTGCCAGCTCACCAGGCAGGAACCAAGAGACCCAGTACTTC. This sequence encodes CASSPGRNQETQYF.

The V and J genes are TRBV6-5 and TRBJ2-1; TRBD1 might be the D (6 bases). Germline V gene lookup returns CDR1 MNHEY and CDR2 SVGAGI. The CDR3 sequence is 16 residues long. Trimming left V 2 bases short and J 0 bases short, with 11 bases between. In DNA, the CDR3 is TGTGCCAGCAGTTACACCGGCAGGGGCTCCTACAATGAGCAGTTCTTC. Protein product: CASSYTGRGSYNEQFF.

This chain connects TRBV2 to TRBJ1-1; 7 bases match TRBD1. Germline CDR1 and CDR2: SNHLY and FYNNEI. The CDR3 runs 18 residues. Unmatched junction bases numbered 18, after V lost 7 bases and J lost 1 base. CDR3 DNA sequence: TGTGCCAGCAAGATAGCCCACTTGCCGGGACAGAGGAACACTGAAGCTTTCTTT. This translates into CASKIAHLPGQRNTEAFF.

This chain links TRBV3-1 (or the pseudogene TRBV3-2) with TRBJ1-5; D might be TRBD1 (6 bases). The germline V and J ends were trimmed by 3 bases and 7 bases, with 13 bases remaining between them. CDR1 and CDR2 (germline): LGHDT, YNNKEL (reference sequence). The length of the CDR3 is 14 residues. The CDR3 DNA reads TGTGCCAGCAGCCAGGGGGCGAAGGGGCAGCCCCAGCATTTT. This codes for CASSQGAKGQPQHF.

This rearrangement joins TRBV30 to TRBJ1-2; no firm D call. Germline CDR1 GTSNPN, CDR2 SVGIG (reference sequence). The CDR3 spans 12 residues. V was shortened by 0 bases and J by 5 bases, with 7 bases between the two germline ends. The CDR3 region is CAWSVLNYGYTF. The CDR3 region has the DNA TGTGCCTGGAGTGTACTTAATTATGGCTACACCTTC.

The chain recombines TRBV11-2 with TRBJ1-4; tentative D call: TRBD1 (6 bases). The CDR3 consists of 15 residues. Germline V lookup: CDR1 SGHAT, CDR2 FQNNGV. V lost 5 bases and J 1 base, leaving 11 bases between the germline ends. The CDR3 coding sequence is TGTGCCAGCAGCCCCCTCAGGGGAACTAATGAAAAACTGTTTTTT. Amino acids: CASSPLRGTNEKLFF.

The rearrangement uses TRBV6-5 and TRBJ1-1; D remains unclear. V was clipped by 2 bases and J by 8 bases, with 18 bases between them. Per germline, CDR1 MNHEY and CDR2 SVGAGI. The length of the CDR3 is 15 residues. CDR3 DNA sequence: TGTGCCAGCAGTTACGGTGGGGAGGAAGAGTACGAAGCTTTCTTT. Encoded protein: CASSYGGEEEYEAFF.

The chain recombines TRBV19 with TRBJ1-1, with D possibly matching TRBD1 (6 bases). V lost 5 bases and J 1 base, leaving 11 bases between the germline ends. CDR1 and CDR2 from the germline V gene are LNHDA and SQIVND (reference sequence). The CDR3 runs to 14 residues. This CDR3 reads CASSFGTPNTEAFF. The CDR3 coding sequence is TGTGCCAGTAGTTTCGGGACACCGAACACTGAAGCTTTCTTT.

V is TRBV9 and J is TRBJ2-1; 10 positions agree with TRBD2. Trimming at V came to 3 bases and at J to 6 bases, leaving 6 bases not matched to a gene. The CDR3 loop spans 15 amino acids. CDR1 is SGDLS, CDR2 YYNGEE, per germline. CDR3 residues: CASSARVAGGNEQFF. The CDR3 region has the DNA TGTGCCAGCAGCGCGCGGGTAGCGGGAGGCAATGAGCAGTTCTTC.

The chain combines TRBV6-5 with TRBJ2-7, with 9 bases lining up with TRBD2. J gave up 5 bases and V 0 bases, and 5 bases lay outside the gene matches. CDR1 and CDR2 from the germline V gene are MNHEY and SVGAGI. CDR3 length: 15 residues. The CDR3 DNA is TGTGCCAGCAGTTACTCGGGACTAGCCGGCAACGAGCAGTACTTC. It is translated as CASSYSGLAGNEQYF.

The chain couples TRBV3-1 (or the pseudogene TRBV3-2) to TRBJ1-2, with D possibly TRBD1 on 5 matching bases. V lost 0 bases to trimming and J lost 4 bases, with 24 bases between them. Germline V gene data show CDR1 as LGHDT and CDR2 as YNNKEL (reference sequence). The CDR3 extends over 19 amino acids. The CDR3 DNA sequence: TGTGCCAGCAGCCAAGATCTGGCAGGGACTTGGAATATCCCCTATGGCTACACCTTC. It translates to CASSQDLAGTWNIPYGYTF.

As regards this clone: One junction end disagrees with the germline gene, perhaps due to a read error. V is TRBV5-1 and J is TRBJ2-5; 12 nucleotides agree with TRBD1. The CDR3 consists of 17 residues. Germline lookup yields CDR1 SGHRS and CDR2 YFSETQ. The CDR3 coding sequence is TGTGCCAGCAGCTTGGGGACAGGGGGCGCATCTGGAGAGACCCAGTACTTC. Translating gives CASSLGTGGASGETQYF.

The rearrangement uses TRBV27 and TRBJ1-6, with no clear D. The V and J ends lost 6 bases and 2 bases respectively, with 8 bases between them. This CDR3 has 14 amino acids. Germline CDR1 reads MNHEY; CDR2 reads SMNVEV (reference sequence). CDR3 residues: CASSPSAYNSPLHF. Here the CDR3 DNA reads TGTGCCAGCAGCCCCTCAGCCTATAATTCACCCCTCCACTTT.

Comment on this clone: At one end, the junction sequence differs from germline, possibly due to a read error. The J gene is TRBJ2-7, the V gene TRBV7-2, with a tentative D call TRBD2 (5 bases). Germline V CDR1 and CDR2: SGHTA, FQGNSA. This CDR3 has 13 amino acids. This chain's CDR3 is CASSFAETGVPSF. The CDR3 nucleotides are TGTGCCAGCAGCTTTGCAGAGACCGGGGTCCCAAGCTTC.

CDR3 DNA sequence: TGTGCAAGACAGACGGGTTCCCTCAATTCACCCCTCCACTTT. Protein: CARQTGSLNSPLHF. The chain carries TRBV30 and TRBJ1-6, with D possibly being TRBD1 (5 bases). Per germline, CDR1 GTSNPN and CDR2 SVGIG (reference sequence). This CDR3 spans 14 amino acids.

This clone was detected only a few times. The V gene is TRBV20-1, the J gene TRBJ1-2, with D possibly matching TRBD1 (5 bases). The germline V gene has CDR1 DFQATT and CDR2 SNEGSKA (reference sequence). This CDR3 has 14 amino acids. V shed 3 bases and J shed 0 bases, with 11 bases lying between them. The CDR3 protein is CSASVKGSNYGYTF. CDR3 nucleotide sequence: TGCAGTGCTAGTGTCAAGGGGTCTAACTATGGCTACACCTTC.